This T cell receptor (beta chain) was sequenced in a study of Ad26.COV2.S vaccination and SARS-CoV-2 variants (dated by TCRdb to the early 2020s). For the wider study: Donors in the vaccine arm were drawn from COV1001, a phase I-IIa trial of Ad26.COV2.S in healthy adults that was multicentre, randomized, double-blind and placebo-controlled. Ad26.COV2.S was administered intramuscularly at 5 x 10^10 or 1 x 10^11 viral particles, either as a single shot or as two shots given 56 days apart. Investigators did not know the trial group allocation while performing experiments and assessing outcomes. A total of some 30 samples were included in the TCR-sequenced set, comprising some 20 Ad26.COV2.S vaccine recipients, 5 placebo recipients and 8 SARS-CoV-2 convalescent individuals. Participants in the trial were split at random into five groups of five each, receiving low-dose or high-dose Ad26.COV2.S once or twice, or else placebo on both occasions. The specificity and breadth of SARS-CoV-2-reactive T cell receptors after Ad26.COV2.S vaccination were assessed by TCRbeta repertoire sequencing.

The paper as a whole reports these results and caveats: Ad26.COV2.S recipients had higher spike-specific TCR breadth than placebo recipients (P = 0.0014). It was noted by the authors that total T cell responses may have been underestimated by the TCR breadth and depth analyses. Vaccine and placebo recipients had similar non-spike TCR breadth, a finding consistent with the vaccine containing only spike. Substantial breadth of spike-specific CD8+ and CD4+ T cell responses was reported after vaccination. Comparing responses between vaccine doses or regimens was not something the study was powered to do.

CDR1 and CDR2, per the germline V gene, are MGHDK and SYGVNS. The trim is 8 bases for V and 0 bases for J, with a gap of 17 bases between the germline ends. Inclusive of the bounding cysteine and phenylalanine, the CDR3 is 16 residues long. Only the CDR3 portion is preserved as DNA: 48 bases, with reading frame beginning at the first base. The immunoSEQ Assay was used to sequence TCRbeta CDR3 regions. After extraction, genomic DNA underwent amplification by bias-controlled multiplex PCR, followed by high-throughput sequencing. The original pipeline was this. To quantify the absolute abundance of every unique TCRbeta CDR3 region, sequences were collapsed and filtered. T cell fraction was estimated by normalization of TCRbeta template counts to usable DNA, with usable DNA being measured through amplification of reference genes present in all nucleated cells. Repertoire TCRs were annotated as SARS-CoV-2-specific when V gene, CDR3 amino acid sequence and J gene were exactly matched to a known reactive TCR set. MIRA supplied the reference SARS-CoV-2 TCR set, which was filtered for enrichment in COVID-19-positive ImmuneCODE repertoires so that public or cross-reactive TCRs were removed. Drawing on the MIRA antigens, annotated TCRs were analysed further at the level of specific ORF or position within ORF. Breadth was defined as annotated unique rearrangements over total unique productive rearrangements; depth was the summed frequency of those rearrangements. TCR breadth was compared between groups using two-sided Wilcoxon rank-sum tests. TCRdb re-hosts the immuneACCESS table, in-frame sequences only. Its copies lack some clones; in the studies checked, an unresolved V gene accounts for under half of them, and the cause for the rest is not known. V, J and clone size are those of that table, while D and trimming were read from the DNA. This sample lists fewer than 500,000 clones; around 91% were detected once. The ten largest clones represent about 4.5% of the sample.

As regards this clone: Which antigen it targets is not known. No much larger clonotype is one base removed from it; base qualities were not supplied.

In light of the paper, this sample's treatment or condition label describes: roughly 20 received Ad26.COV2.S at low or high dose, single or two shots; roughly five received placebo; per-sample allocation not given. Repertoires of vaccine and placebo recipients were sequenced from samples collected on day 63 after the first injection. Cohort 1b enrolled fewer than 30 adults aged 18-55 years at a single site in Boston, USA, between 29 July and 7 August 2020. Ad26.COV2.S was a replication-incompetent adenovirus type 26 vector that expressed a prefusion-stabilized SARS-CoV-2 spike protein derived from the original Wuhan strain.

The V gene is TRBV25-1 and the J gene is TRBJ2-1; the D gene identity is not certain. The sequences come from peripheral blood, collected in a trial of Ad26.COV2.S vaccine versus placebo. The sequence came from a person between 18 and 60 years old who received the Ad26.COV2.S COVID-19 vaccine or a placebo. The CDR3 reads CASSSPRSSSYNEQFF. The nucleotide sequence is TGTGCCAGCTCCTCTCCCAGGAGCAGCTCCTACAATGAGCAGTTCTTC.